The T cell receptor beta chain described here comes from a study of identical twins. A universal primer site was incorporated via template switching, and the cDNA contained unique molecular identifiers. TCRdb used MiXCR to reprocess the 5' RACE reads, holding one entry per CDR3 protein. This table holds 1.5 million to 2 million distinct CDR3 sequences, about 30% found once. The CDR3 has 13 residues. Trimming took 6 bases from V and 10 from J, leaving 15 bases between them. Input material: cord blood. The V call is TRBV12-3 or TRBV12-4, the J call TRBJ1-4; weak D call: TRBD1 (6 bases). The clonotype was recovered from a newborn girl in good health. In DNA, the CDR3 is TGTGCCAGCAGCCGGGGGACACCAGGAAAACTGTTTTTT. As protein: CASSRGTPGKLFF.